The next 10 T cell receptor beta chains were all read from a single sample in a study of spatial heterogeneity in lung cancer. Sample time point: sample taken at primary tumor resection. Tumor, nontumor lung or frozen PBMC supplied whole RNA that was sequenced unsorted. In TCRdb, the 5' RACE reads were re-called with MiXCR into one record per CDR3 protein. The sample includes around 6,700 distinct CDR3 sequences, around 7% seen only once; the top ten take 60% to 80%. This sample comprised PBMCs, obtained at surgery. All receptors derive from a male donor with early-stage non-small cell lung cancer.

With regard to this clonotype: Because this beta chain is a stray read in a library intended to capture alpha chains, its abundance should not be given much weight. The rearrangement uses TRBV12-3 or TRBV12-4 and TRBJ1-5; TRBD1 agrees at 7 bases. V lost 3 bases, J lost 5 bases, and 4 bases stayed unmatched. CDR3 length: 14 amino acids. CDR3 region: CASSLRGLHQPQHF. CDR3 nucleotides: TGTGCCAGCAGTTTGAGGGGGCTCCATCAGCCCCAGCATTTT.

At least ten counts were recorded for this clonotype. This beta chain was picked up by a library intended for alpha chains and is off target, so its count carries little meaning. This chain links TRBV28 with TRBJ2-1; 9 bases match TRBD2. V lost 8 bases to trimming and J lost 2 bases; unmatched junction nucleotides: 7. The CDR3 has 15 residues. Germline CDR1 MDHEN, CDR2 SYDVKM. The CDR3: CASYTLAGTYNEQFF. The CDR3 nucleotides read TGTGCCAGCTACACACTAGCGGGCACCTACAATGAGCAGTTCTTC.

This clonotype was counted ten times or more. The library was built for alpha chains, so this beta chain is an off-target read and its size means little. The chain couples TRBV11-2 to TRBJ1-5; D is unresolved. The CDR3 is 13 residues long. V shed 5 bases and J shed 4 bases, with 9 bases lying between them. CDR1 SGHAT and CDR2 FQNNGV come from the germline V gene. The CDR3 nucleotides read TGTGCCAGCAGCCCCACAGATAATCAGCCCCAGCATTTT. Encoded protein: CASSPTDNQPQHF.

This clonotype was seen at least ten times. Little can be read into the size of this beta chain, an off-target read in a library designed for alpha chains. The rearrangement links TRBV7-9 to TRBJ1-2; a weak D match, TRBD1 (5 bases). Trimming stripped 5 bases from V and 5 bases from J, with 12 bases between. The CDR3 is 13 residues long. Germline lookup yields CDR1 SEHNR and CDR2 FQNEAQ (reference sequence). DNA of the CDR3: TGTGCCAGCAGCCTAATGGGGGGGTATGGCTACACCTTC. This sequence encodes CASSLMGGYGYTF.

This clonotype was seen ten or more times. Because this beta chain is a stray read in a library intended to capture alpha chains, its abundance should not be given much weight. The rearrangement joins TRBV2 to TRBJ2-7, with D tentatively TRBD2 (5 bases). The germline V and J ends were trimmed by 7 bases and 6 bases, with 16 bases remaining between them. The CDR3 is 13 amino acids. Germline CDR1 is SNHLY and CDR2 is FYNNEI. The CDR3 sequence is CASMPGGPGEQYF. CDR3 nucleotides: TGTGCCAGCATGCCGGGCGGGCCGGGCGAGCAGTACTTC.

Worth noting for this clonotype: This beta chain represents an off-target read in a library built for alpha chains; its size is of limited meaning. The chain combines TRBV5-1 with TRBJ2-3; D ambiguous. The CDR3 is made up of 17 amino acids. Trimming stripped 4 bases from V and 0 bases from J, with 18 bases between. The germline V gene encodes CDR1 SGHRS and CDR2 YFSETQ. The CDR3 region has the DNA TGCGCCAGCAGCGTAACAGTGACGCTTACTAGCACAGATACGCAGTATTTT. Protein: CASSVTVTLTSTDTQYF.

This clonotype has at least ten counts. This beta chain slipped into a library made for alpha chains as a stray read, so its size is not meaningful. The chain joins TRBV5-4 to TRBJ2-1; 8 positions agree with TRBD1. The germline CDR1 and CDR2 sequences are SGHNT and YYREEE (reference sequence). Trimming cost V 0 bases and J 6 bases; bases outside gene matches: 5. CDR3 length equals 15 residues. DNA for the CDR3: TGTGCCAGCAGCTTGGAAGGACAGGGCTTCAATGAGCAGTTCTTC. It yields the protein CASSLEGQGFNEQFF.

This clonotype was counted ten times or more. This beta chain came through as a stray read in a library set up for alpha chains, and its size says little. This chain joins TRBV6-5 and TRBJ1-5, with a tentative D call TRBD1 (6 bases). Germline loops: CDR1 MNHEY, CDR2 SVGAGI. V was pared by 6 bases and J by 7 bases, with 19 bases between. CDR3 size: 15 residues. Here the CDR3 reads CASSPDSLGSQPQHF. The CDR3 DNA follows: TGTGCCAGCAGCCCGGACAGCCTGGGTTCGCAGCCCCAGCATTTT.

This clonotype was seen many times. Since the library was made to target alpha chains, this beta chain is a stray read and its abundance is not meaningful. The V gene is TRBV10-3, the J gene TRBJ1-1; a possible D gene is TRBD1 (6 bases). Trimming pared 6 bases from V and 0 bases from J, leaving 11 bases between. The V gene's germline CDR1 is ENHRY and CDR2 SYGVKD. This CDR3 has 14 amino acids. DNA of the CDR3: TGTGCCATCAGGGACAGTGTTATGAACACTGAAGCTTTCTTT. Encoded protein: CAIRDSVMNTEAFF.

This clonotype has a count of ten or more. The library was built for alpha chains, so this beta chain is an off-target read and its size means little. This sequence joins TRBV28 and TRBJ1-3; 7 nucleotides match TRBD1. Per the germline V gene, CDR1 is MDHEN and CDR2 is SYDVKM. The CDR3 extends over 15 amino acids. V lost 6 bases, J lost 6 bases, and 11 bases stayed unmatched. In DNA, the CDR3 is TGTGCCAGCAGCCTGGGACAGACGATTCAAAACACCATATATTTT. Its translation is CASSLGQTIQNTIYF.